A selection of T cell receptor beta chains follows, all from one sample in a study of T-cell reconstitution after alpha-beta-depleted transplantation in children. TCRdb ran MiXCR on the PCR reads and lists one entry per CDR3 protein. The data hold about 540,000 distinct CDR3 sequences, with 18% observed a single time. Material: PBMCs from the stem cell graft donor, obtained from the stem cell graft. The source is a human donor who donated a stem cell graft to a child with acute lymphoblastic leukemia. The CDR3 runs from the conserved cysteine through the conserved F or W. Fields, in order: J gene, clone size, V gene, CDR3 protein. Size values are once, few and many counts, or a class for expanded clones, and some rows have none.

j_gene: TRBJ2-7
abundance: few
v_gene: TRBV20-1
CDR3aa: CSARDSILASYEQYF

j_gene: TRBJ2-7
abundance: few
v_gene: TRBV15
CDR3aa: CATSSRGGSYEQYF

j_gene: TRBJ2-1
abundance: few
v_gene: TRBV7-9
CDR3aa: CASSLVLASEQFF

j_gene: TRBJ2-1
abundance: -
v_gene: TRBV5-1
CDR3aa: CASSSQGGGYNEQFF

j_gene: TRBJ1-1
abundance: -
v_gene: TRBV9
CDR3aa: CASSARSRENTEAFF

j_gene: TRBJ2-5
abundance: few
v_gene: TRBV7-6
CDR3aa: CASSLEAEQETQYF

j_gene: TRBJ2-1
abundance: few
v_gene: TRBV18
CDR3aa: CASSPTRAEQFF

j_gene: TRBJ1-2
abundance: few
v_gene: TRBV6-1
CDR3aa: CASATLGPNYGYTF

j_gene: TRBJ2-7
abundance: few
v_gene: TRBV5-1
CDR3aa: CASSSGGSGSYEQYF

j_gene: TRBJ2-7
abundance: -
v_gene: TRBV7-9
CDR3aa: CASSPGLAGKSSYEQYF

j_gene: TRBJ2-2
abundance: -
v_gene: TRBV5-1
CDR3aa: CASSPLFRQGKAGELFF

j_gene: TRBJ2-6
abundance: -
v_gene: TRBV18
CDR3aa: CASSPVGGATPGANVLTF

j_gene: TRBJ2-3
abundance: -
v_gene: TRBV11-2
CDR3aa: CASRTGQGKDTQYF

j_gene: TRBJ2-1
abundance: few
v_gene: TRBV6-5
CDR3aa: CASSYGTSGSSSNEQFF

j_gene: TRBJ2-1
abundance: few
v_gene: TRBV5-1
CDR3aa: CASRDGRALWNEQFF

j_gene: TRBJ2-1
abundance: -
v_gene: TRBV9
CDR3aa: CASSVEGQPYNEQFF

j_gene: TRBJ1-1
abundance: few
v_gene: TRBV5-5
CDR3aa: CASSLGDRGMGTEAFF

j_gene: TRBJ2-5
abundance: few
v_gene: TRBV29-1
CDR3aa: CSVFWVETQYF

j_gene: TRBJ2-7
abundance: -
v_gene: TRBV20-1
CDR3aa: CSAGGQDERTYEQYF

j_gene: TRBJ2-7
abundance: few
v_gene: TRBV5-1
CDR3aa: CASIPTSGAPYEQYF

j_gene: TRBJ1-5
abundance: few
v_gene: TRBV5-8
CDR3aa: CASSLVVGPTDQPQHF

j_gene: TRBJ2-7
abundance: few
v_gene: TRBV29-1
CDR3aa: CSVDGLAGDEQYF

j_gene: TRBJ2-5
abundance: -
v_gene: TRBV15
CDR3aa: CATSRTTLQGRETQYF

j_gene: TRBJ2-7
abundance: -
v_gene: TRBV5-1
CDR3aa: CASTLGGSDEQYF

j_gene: TRBJ2-5
abundance: -
v_gene: TRBV7-9
CDR3aa: CASSPRRGQGRETQYF

j_gene: TRBJ2-5
abundance: -
v_gene: TRBV7-8
CDR3aa: CASRGSKETQYF

j_gene: TRBJ2-3
abundance: -
v_gene: TRBV6-4
CDR3aa: CASSPGTGNSDTQYF

j_gene: TRBJ2-1
abundance: few
v_gene: TRBV12-3/TRBV12-4
CDR3aa: CATRRDNEQFF

j_gene: TRBJ2-5
abundance: -
v_gene: TRBV12-3/TRBV12-4
CDR3aa: CASSLGHEPHPAQYF

j_gene: TRBJ1-2
abundance: few
v_gene: TRBV29-1
CDR3aa: CSVKQENYGYTF

j_gene: TRBJ2-1
abundance: -
v_gene: TRBV20-1
CDR3aa: CSASGQGASGRRNNEQFF

j_gene: TRBJ2-5
abundance: -
v_gene: TRBV5-1
CDR3aa: CASSLEIAKETQYF

j_gene: TRBJ1-5
abundance: few
v_gene: TRBV30
CDR3aa: CAWSVPFSGGQRAGNQPQHF

j_gene: TRBJ1-2
abundance: -
v_gene: TRBV7-9
CDR3aa: CASSLPGRGYGYTF

j_gene: TRBJ2-2
abundance: few
v_gene: TRBV5-1
CDR3aa: CASSWMADTGELFF

j_gene: TRBJ2-7
abundance: many
v_gene: TRBV7-3
CDR3aa: CASSPSYSSYEQYF

j_gene: TRBJ1-2
abundance: few
v_gene: TRBV20-1
CDR3aa: CSADDPPNYGYTF

j_gene: TRBJ2-7
abundance: -
v_gene: TRBV3-1
CDR3aa: CASSQLGLPSYEQYF

j_gene: TRBJ2-1
abundance: few
v_gene: TRBV20-1
CDR3aa: CSASDRVLYEQFF

j_gene: TRBJ2-1
abundance: -
v_gene: TRBV25-1
CDR3aa: CASSETSGIPNEQFF

j_gene: TRBJ2-1
abundance: -
v_gene: TRBV5-1
CDR3aa: CASRDRGIPIQDNEQFF

j_gene: TRBJ2-3
abundance: -
v_gene: TRBV12-3/TRBV12-4
CDR3aa: CASSLDPGRADTQYF

j_gene: TRBJ2-5
abundance: -
v_gene: TRBV12-3/TRBV12-4
CDR3aa: CASSSTGNQETQYF

j_gene: TRBJ2-5
abundance: few
v_gene: TRBV27
CDR3aa: CASSSVAGVGETQYF

j_gene: TRBJ2-1
abundance: -
v_gene: TRBV6-5
CDR3aa: CASSSSKSGTDEQFF

j_gene: TRBJ1-2
abundance: -
v_gene: TRBV18
CDR3aa: CASSRGTGRLNNGYTF

j_gene: TRBJ1-1
abundance: -
v_gene: TRBV12-3/TRBV12-4
CDR3aa: CASSLGRPAFF

j_gene: TRBJ2-5
abundance: few
v_gene: TRBV10-2
CDR3aa: CATAPDAGGNQETQYF

j_gene: TRBJ2-7
abundance: -
v_gene: TRBV6-1
CDR3aa: CASTLTAGVVDEQYF

j_gene: TRBJ2-7
abundance: -
v_gene: TRBV7-8
CDR3aa: CASSPPLRTGPYEQYF